A single sample is the source of the 17 T cell receptor beta chains below, sequenced in a study of T cells after yellow fever vaccination. MiXCR was run by TCRdb on the 5' RACE reads, yielding one entry per CDR3 protein. The sample yields 170,000 or so distinct CDR3 sequences, around 8.5% seen once. The sequenced sample was CD8+ T cells sorted from PBMCs, obtained 45 days after the yellow fever booster vaccination. These receptors all stem from a man between 18 and 35 years old who received the YFV17D yellow fever vaccine.

This clonotype was recorded a few times. The chain links TRBV4-3 to TRBJ2-3; 15 nucleotides agree with TRBD2. The CDR3 loop spans 20 amino acids. The germline V gene encodes CDR1 LGHNA and CDR2 YSLEER. V was clipped by 0 bases and J by 3 bases; unmatched bases: 10. The CDR3: CASSQDLGTSGGPGTDTQYF. CDR3 sequence (DNA): TGCGCCAGCAGCCAAGATCTAGGGACTAGCGGGGGGCCGGGGACAGATACGCAGTATTTT.

V gene TRBV5-5 combines with J gene TRBJ2-5; the D gene is possibly TRBD1 (5 bases). This CDR3 region has 15 residues. V lost 6 bases and J lost 5, with 20 bases in between. The V gene's germline CDR1 is SGHKS and CDR2 YYEKEE (reference sequence). CDR3 nucleotides: TGTGCCAGCAAAAACCAGGGCTCTCGTCGGGAGACCCAGTACTTC. Translating it yields CASKNQGSRRETQYF.

This clonotype was detected a few times. The CDR3 reads CASSSTGTGEAFF. The CDR3 nucleotides are TGTGCCAGCAGCTCGACAGGGACAGGTGAAGCTTTCTTT. The chain links TRBV7-6 to TRBJ1-1; 8 nucleotides match TRBD1. The CDR3 extends over 13 amino acids. V lost 4 bases, J lost 7 bases, and 5 bases stayed unmatched. The germline gives CDR1 SGHVS, CDR2 FNYEAQ.

The rearrangement links TRBV20-1 to TRBJ2-3, with D maybe TRBD1 (5 bases). Trimming took off 1 base at V and 2 bases at J, with 19 bases between the two ends. CDR1 and CDR2 (germline): DFQATT, SNEGSKA (reference sequence). The CDR3 covers 17 residues. CDR3 region: CSARGGETHVYTDTQYF. For the CDR3, the DNA is TGCAGTGCTAGAGGGGGCGAGACACACGTTTACACAGATACGCAGTATTTT.

In its sample, this clonotype was seen a few times. The chain carries TRBV7-9 and TRBJ2-5, with 8 nucleotides matching TRBD2. With 4 bases clipped from V and 4 bases from J, the junction kept 5 bases outside the gene matches. The CDR3 consists of 14 residues. Per the germline V gene, CDR1 is SEHNR and CDR2 is FQNEAQ (reference sequence). CDR3 loop: CASSSGGTRETQYF. The CDR3 region has the DNA TGTGCCAGCAGCTCGGGGGGGACCAGAGAGACCCAGTACTTC.

This clonotype was observed a few times. The CDR3 DNA sequence: TGTGCCAGCAGCTCCACATTCCGGGACCGACTAACGAACACTGAAGCTTTCTTT. Protein product: CASSSTFRDRLTNTEAFF. This rearrangement joins TRBV7-9 to TRBJ1-1, with a tentative D call TRBD1 (5 bases). The CDR3 consists of 18 residues. V gave up 4 bases and J gave up 1 base, with 22 bases separating them. The germline V gene has CDR1 SEHNR and CDR2 FQNEAQ (reference sequence). The full variable domain, completed using reference TRBV7-9 and TRBJ1-1, is DTGVSQNPRHKITKRGQNVTFRCDPISEHNRLYWYRQTLGQGPEFLTYFQNEAQLEKSRLLSDRFSAERPKGSFSTLEIQRTEQGDSAMYLCASSSTFRDRLTNTEAFFGQGTRLTVV.

The DNA for the CDR3 is TGTGCCAGCAGCCAAGTTGGGGACGGCCAAGAGACCCAGTACTTC. It is translated as CASSQVGDGQETQYF. This chain joins TRBV3-1 and TRBJ2-5, with D perhaps assigned TRBD1 or TRBD2 (5 bases each). Between the trimmed V and J ends, which lost 1 base and 1 base, there was a span of 10 bases. Germline CDR1 reads LGHDT; CDR2 reads YNNKEL (reference sequence). This CDR3 region has 15 residues.

This sequence joins TRBV4-3 and TRBJ2-1; TRBD1 might be the D (5 bases). Trimming shortened V by 0 bases and J by 0 bases, and 6 bases separated the two germline ends. Germline V gene lookup returns CDR1 LGHNA and CDR2 YSLEER. The CDR3 is 15 residues long. The CDR3, as DNA: TGCGCCAGCAGCCAAGACGACAGCTCCTACAATGAGCAGTTCTTC. As protein: CASSQDDSSYNEQFF.

The genes are TRBV10-3 and TRBJ1-1, with 7 bases fitting TRBD1. Germline assignment: CDR1 ENHRY and CDR2 SYGVKD. V dropped 7 bases and J dropped 4; count of bases not matched to a gene: 3. The CDR3 contains 12 residues. As DNA, the CDR3 is TGTGCCATCAAAAACAGGGGCACTGAAGCTTTCTTT. It codes for CAIKNRGTEAFF.

This clonotype has a handful of counts. The chain couples TRBV9 to TRBJ2-3; 8 nucleotides match TRBD2. The CDR3 has 15 amino acids. CDR1 SGDLS and CDR2 YYNGEE come from the germline V gene. The J segment lost 5 bases and the V segment lost 3 bases, leaving 8 bases of the junction unmatched. CDR3 bases: TGTGCCAGCAGCGATAGTAGCGGGGTGGTAGATACGCAGTATTTT. Encoded protein: CASSDSSGVVDTQYF.

This clonotype was observed a handful of times. V and J are TRBV4-3 and TRBJ2-7; a possible D gene is TRBD1 (5 bases). Germline V gene lookup returns CDR1 LGHNA and CDR2 YSLEER. The CDR3 covers 18 residues. Trimming stripped 0 bases from V and 2 bases from J, with 20 bases between. CDR3 in amino acids: CASSQERITRVDTYEQYF. The CDR3 coding sequence is TGCGCCAGCAGCCAAGAACGAATAACCAGGGTGGACACCTACGAGCAGTACTTC.

This clonotype showed up just a few times. V gene TRBV12-3 or TRBV12-4 combines with J gene TRBJ1-6, with a weak D call TRBD1 (5 bases). Trimming pared 2 bases from V and 6 bases from J, leaving 8 bases between. The CDR3 consists of 14 residues. CDR3 nucleotide sequence: TGTGCCAGCAGTTTACGGGGGTCTAATTCACCCCTCCACTTT. As protein: CASSLRGSNSPLHF.

This clonotype turned up a few times. The chain combines TRBV29-1 with TRBJ2-1; D not certain. The CDR3 runs to 13 residues. V shed 1 base and J shed 7 bases, with 11 bases lying between them. Germline CDR1 is SQVTM and CDR2 is ANQGSEA. The CDR3 here is CSVEGTDGNEQFF. The CDR3 bases are TGCAGCGTTGAAGGGACGGACGGGAATGAGCAGTTCTTC.

This clonotype has a handful of counts. The rearrangement joins TRBV6-2 or TRBV6-3 to TRBJ2-7, with D perhaps TRBD1 or TRBD2 (6 bases each). Trimming cost V 0 bases and J 7 bases, with 10 bases left between them. This CDR3 has 13 residues. The V gene's germline CDR1 is MNHEY and CDR2 SVGEGT. As DNA, the CDR3 is TGTGCCAGCAGTTACTCGACAGGAGGGGAGCAGTACTTC. It translates to CASSYSTGGEQYF.

The rearrangement joins TRBV5-5 to TRBJ2-7; no reliable D call. Germline assignment: CDR1 SGHKS and CDR2 YYEKEE (reference sequence). The CDR3 totals 15 residues. Trimming took off 3 bases at V and 0 bases at J, with 13 bases between the two ends. The CDR3 coding sequence is TGTGCCAGCAGCTCCGACATTTTCAGCTCCTACGAGCAGTACGTC. It codes for CASSSDIFSSYEQYV.

This clonotype was observed a few times. This sequence joins TRBV4-2 and TRBJ2-7; a weak D match, TRBD2 (6 bases). The CDR3 is 13 amino acids. Germline CDR1 is LGHNA and CDR2 is YNFKEQ. V was trimmed by 2 bases and J by 5 bases, leaving 10 bases between them. CDR3 amino acids: CASSQNRGNEQYF. In DNA, the CDR3 is TGTGCCAGCAGCCAAAACCGGGGGAACGAGCAGTACTTC.

This clonotype was detected a few times. The chain employs TRBV5-6 and TRBJ1-5, with D perhaps matching TRBD1 (5 bases). The CDR3 contains 13 residues. V dropped 4 bases and J dropped 3 bases, with 8 bases sitting between them. CDR1 and CDR2 (germline): SGHDT, YYEEEE. This CDR3 is CASSAGINQPQHF. The CDR3 DNA is TGTGCCAGCAGCGCAGGGATCAATCAGCCCCAGCATTTT. The full variable domain, with the rest looked up from reference TRBV5-6 and TRBJ1-5, is DAGVTQSPTHLIKTRGQQVTLRCSPKSGHDTVSWYQQALGQGPQFIFQYYEEEERQRGNFPDRFSGHQFPNYSSELNVNALLLGDSALYLCASSAGINQPQHFGDGTRLSIL.